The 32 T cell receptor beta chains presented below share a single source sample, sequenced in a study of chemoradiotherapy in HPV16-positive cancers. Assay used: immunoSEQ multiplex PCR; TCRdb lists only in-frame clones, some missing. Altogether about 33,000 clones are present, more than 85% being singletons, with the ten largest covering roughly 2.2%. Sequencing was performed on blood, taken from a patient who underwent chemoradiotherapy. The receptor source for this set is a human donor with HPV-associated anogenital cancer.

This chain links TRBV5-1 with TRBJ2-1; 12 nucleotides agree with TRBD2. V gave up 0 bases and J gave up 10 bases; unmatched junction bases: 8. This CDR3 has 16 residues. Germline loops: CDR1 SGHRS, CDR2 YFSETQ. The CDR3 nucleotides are TGCGCCAGCAGCTTGGCGCTCTCTAGCGGGGGGGTAGAGCAGTTCTTC. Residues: CASSLALSSGGVEQFF.

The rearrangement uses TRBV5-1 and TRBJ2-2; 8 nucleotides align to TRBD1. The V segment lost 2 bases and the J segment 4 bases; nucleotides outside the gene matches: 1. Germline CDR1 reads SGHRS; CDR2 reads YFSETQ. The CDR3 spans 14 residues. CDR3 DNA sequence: TGCGCCAGCAGCTTACAGGGGGGCACCGGGGAGCTGTTTTTT. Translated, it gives CASSLQGGTGELFF. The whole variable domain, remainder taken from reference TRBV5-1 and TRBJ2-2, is KAGVTQTPRYLIKTRGQQVTLSCSPISGHRSVSWYQQTPGQGLQFLFEYFSETQRNKGNFPGRFSGRQFSNSRSEMNVSTLELGDSALYLCASSLQGGTGELFFGEGSRLTVL.

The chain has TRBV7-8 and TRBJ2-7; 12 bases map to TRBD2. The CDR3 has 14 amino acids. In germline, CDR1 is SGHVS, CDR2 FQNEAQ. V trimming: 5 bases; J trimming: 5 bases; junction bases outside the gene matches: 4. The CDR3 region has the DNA TGTGCCAGCAGCCGGACTAGCGGGATTAACGAGCAGTACTTC. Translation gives CASSRTSGINEQYF.

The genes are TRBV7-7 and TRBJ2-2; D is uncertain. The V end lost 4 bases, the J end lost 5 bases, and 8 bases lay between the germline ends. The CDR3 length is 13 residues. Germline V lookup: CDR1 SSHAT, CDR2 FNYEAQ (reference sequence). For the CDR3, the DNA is TGTGCCAGCAGCTCCAGACCGACCGGGGAGCTGTTTTTT. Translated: CASSSRPTGELFF. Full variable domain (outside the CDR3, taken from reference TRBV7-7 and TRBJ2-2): GAGVSQSPRYKVTKRGQDVTLRCDPISSHATLYWYQQALGQGPEFLTYFNYEAQPDKSGLPSDRFSAERPEGSISTLTIQRTEQRDSAMYRCASSSRPTGELFFGEGSRLTVL.

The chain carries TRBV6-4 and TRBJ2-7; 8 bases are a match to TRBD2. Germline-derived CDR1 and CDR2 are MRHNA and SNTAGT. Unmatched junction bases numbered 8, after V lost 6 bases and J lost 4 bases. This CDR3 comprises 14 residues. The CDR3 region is CASRERGPVYEQYF. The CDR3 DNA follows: TGTGCCAGCAGGGAGCGGGGGCCAGTGTACGAGCAGTACTTC.

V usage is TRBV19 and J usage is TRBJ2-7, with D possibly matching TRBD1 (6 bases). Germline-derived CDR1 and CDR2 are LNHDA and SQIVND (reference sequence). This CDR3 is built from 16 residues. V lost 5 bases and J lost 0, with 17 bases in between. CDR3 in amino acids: CASSFGLQGSSYEQYF. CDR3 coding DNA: TGTGCCAGTAGTTTCGGCTTACAGGGAAGCTCCTACGAGCAGTACTTC.

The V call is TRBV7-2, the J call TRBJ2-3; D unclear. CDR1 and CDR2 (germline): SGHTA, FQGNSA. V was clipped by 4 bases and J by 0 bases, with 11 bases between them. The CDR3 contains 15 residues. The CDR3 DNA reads TGTGCCAGCAGCTCCCAACCATCTAGCACAGATACGCAGTATTTT. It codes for CASSSQPSSTDTQYF.

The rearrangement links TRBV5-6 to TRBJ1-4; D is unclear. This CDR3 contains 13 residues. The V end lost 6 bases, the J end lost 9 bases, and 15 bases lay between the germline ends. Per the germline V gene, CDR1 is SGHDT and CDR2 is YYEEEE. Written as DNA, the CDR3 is TGTGCCAGCACCAGGCCGGGGATTCAAAAACTGTTTTTT. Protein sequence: CASTRPGIQKLFF.

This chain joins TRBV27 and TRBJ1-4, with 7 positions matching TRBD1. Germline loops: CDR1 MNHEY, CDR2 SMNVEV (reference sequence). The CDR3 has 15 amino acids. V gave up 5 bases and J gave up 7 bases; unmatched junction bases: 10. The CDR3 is CASSPLTGKGEKLFF. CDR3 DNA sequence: TGTGCCAGCAGTCCACTGACAGGGAAGGGTGAAAAACTGTTTTTT. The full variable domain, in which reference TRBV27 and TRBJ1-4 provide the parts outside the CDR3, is EAQVTQNPRYLITVTGKKLTVTCSQNMNHEYMSWYRQDPGLGLRQIYYSMNVEVTDKGDVPEGYKVSRKEKRNFPLILESPSPNQTSLYFCASSPLTGKGEKLFFGSGTQLSVL.

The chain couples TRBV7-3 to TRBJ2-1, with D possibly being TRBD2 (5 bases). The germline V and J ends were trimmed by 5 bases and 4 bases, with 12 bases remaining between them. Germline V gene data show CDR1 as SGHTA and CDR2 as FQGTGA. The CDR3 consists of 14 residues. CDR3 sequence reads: CASSPPGDYNEQFF. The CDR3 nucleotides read TGTGCCAGCAGCCCACCCGGGGATTACAATGAGCAGTTCTTC.

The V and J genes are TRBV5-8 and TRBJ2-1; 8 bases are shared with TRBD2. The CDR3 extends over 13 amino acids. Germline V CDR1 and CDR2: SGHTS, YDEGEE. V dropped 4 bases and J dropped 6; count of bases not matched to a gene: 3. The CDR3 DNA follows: TGTGCCAGCAGCCTGGGACTAGTCAATGAGCAGTTCTTC. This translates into CASSLGLVNEQFF.

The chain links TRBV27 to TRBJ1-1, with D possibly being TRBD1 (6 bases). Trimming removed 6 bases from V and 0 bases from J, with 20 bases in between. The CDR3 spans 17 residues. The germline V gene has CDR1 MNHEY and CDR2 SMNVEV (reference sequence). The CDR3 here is CASSLYGGAPMNTEAFF. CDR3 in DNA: TGTGCCAGCAGCCTCTATGGGGGGGCTCCCATGAACACTGAAGCTTTCTTT.

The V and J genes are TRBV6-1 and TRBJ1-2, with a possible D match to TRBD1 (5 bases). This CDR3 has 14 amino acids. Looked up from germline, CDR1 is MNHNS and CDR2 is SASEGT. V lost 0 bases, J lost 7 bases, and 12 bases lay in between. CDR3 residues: CASSEAGGEGGYTF. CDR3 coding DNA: TGTGCCAGCAGTGAAGCGGGAGGGGAGGGTGGCTACACCTTC.

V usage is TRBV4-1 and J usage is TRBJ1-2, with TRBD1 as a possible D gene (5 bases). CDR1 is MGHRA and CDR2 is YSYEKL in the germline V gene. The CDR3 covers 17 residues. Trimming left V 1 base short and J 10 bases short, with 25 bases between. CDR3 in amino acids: CASSQAGQVEGFTDYTF. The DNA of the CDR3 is TGCGCCAGCAGCCAAGCAGGGCAGGTTGAAGGCTTTACGGACTACACCTTC.

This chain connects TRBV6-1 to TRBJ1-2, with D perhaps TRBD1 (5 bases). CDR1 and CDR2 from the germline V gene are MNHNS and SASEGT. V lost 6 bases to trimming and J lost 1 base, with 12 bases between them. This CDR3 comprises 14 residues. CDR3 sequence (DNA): TGTGCCAGCAGGGGGCCCCTGTATAACTATGGCTACACCTTC. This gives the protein CASRGPLYNYGYTF.

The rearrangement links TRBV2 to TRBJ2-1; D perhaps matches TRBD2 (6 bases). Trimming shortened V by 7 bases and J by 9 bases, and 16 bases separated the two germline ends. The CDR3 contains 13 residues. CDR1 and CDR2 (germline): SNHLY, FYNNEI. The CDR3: CASKGSGGGEQFF. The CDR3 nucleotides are TGTGCCAGCAAGGGTAGCGGTGGTGGTGAGCAGTTCTTC. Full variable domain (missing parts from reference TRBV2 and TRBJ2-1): EPEVTQTPSHQVTQMGQEVILRCVPISNHLYFYWYRQILGQKVEFLVSFYNNEISEKSEIFDDQFSVERPDGSNFTLKIRSTKLEDSAMYFCASKGSGGGEQFFGPGTRLTVL.

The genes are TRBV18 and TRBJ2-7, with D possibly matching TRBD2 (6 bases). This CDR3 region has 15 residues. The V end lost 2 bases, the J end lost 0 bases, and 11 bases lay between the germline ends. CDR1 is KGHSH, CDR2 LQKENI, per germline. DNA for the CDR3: TGTGCCAGCTCACCAATGGACGGGAGCTCCTACGAGCAGTACTTC. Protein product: CASSPMDGSSYEQYF.

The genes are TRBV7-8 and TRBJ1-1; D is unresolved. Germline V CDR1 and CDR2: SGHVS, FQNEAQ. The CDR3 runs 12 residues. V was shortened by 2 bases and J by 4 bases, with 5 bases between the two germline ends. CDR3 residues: CASSLQATEAFF. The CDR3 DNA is TGTGCCAGCAGCTTACAGGCCACTGAAGCTTTCTTT.

The CDR3 nucleotides read TGTGCCACAAGCCAGGGTGTGGACTATGGCTACACCTTC. As protein: CATSQGVDYGYTF. The V call is TRBV19, the J call TRBJ1-2; perhaps TRBD1 as D (5 bases). V lost 10 bases and J lost 3, with 15 bases in between. The CDR3 runs to 13 residues. In germline, CDR1 is LNHDA, CDR2 SQIVND (reference sequence).

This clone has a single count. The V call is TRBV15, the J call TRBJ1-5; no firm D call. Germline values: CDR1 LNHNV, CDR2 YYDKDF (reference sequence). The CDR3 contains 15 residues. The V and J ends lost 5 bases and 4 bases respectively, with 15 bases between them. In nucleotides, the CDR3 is TGTGCCACCAGCCAGACCCCGGGTCGGAATCAGCCCCAGCATTTT. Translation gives CATSQTPGRNQPQHF.

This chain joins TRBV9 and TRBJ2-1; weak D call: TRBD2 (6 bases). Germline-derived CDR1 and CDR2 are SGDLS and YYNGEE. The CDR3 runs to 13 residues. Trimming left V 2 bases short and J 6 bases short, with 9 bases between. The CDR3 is CASSVGLTNEQFF. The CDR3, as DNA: TGTGCCAGCAGCGTGGGACTGACCAATGAGCAGTTCTTC.

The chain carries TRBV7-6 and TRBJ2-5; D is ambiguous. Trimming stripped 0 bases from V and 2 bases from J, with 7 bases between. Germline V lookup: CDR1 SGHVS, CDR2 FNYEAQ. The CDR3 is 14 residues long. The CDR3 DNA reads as TGTGCCAGCAGCTTAGCGCGGCAGCAAGAGACCCAGTACTTC. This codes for CASSLARQQETQYF.

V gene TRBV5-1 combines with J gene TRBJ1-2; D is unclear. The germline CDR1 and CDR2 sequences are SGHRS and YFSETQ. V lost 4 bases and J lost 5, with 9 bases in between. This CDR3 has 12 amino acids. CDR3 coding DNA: TGCGCCAGCAGCCCAGGAGCTTATGGCTACACCTTC. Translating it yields CASSPGAYGYTF.

CDR3 nucleotide sequence: TGTGCCAGCAGCGAATCTAGGGGTTTAGATGAAAAACTGTTTTTT. Protein product: CASSESRGLDEKLFF. The chain carries TRBV2 and TRBJ1-4, with D tentatively TRBD1 (5 bases). V was pared by 6 bases and J by 6 bases, with 17 bases between. The CDR3 has 15 amino acids. CDR1 and CDR2 from the germline V gene are SNHLY and FYNNEI.

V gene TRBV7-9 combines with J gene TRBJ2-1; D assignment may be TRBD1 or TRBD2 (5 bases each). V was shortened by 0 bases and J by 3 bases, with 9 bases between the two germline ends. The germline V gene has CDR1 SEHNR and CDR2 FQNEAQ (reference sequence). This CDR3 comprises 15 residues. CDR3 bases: TGTGCCAGCAGCTTAGCGGTGGGGGACTACAATGAGCAGTTCTTC. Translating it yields CASSLAVGDYNEQFF.

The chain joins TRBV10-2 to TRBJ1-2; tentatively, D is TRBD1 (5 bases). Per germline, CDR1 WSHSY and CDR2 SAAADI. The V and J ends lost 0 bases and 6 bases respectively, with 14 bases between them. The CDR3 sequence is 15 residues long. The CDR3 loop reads CASSESPGRGDGYTF. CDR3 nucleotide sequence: TGCGCCAGCAGTGAGTCCCCAGGTCGGGGGGATGGCTACACCTTC.

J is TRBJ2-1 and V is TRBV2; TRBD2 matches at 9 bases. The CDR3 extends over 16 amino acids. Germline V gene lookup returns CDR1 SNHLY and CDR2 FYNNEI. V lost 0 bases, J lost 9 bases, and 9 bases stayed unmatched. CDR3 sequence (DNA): TGTGCCAGCAGTGAAGCGCTTAGACTAGCGGTGAGTGAGCAGTTCTTC. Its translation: CASSEALRLAVSEQFF. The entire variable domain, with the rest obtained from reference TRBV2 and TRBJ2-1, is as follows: EPEVTQTPSHQVTQMGQEVILRCVPISNHLYFYWYRQILGQKVEFLVSFYNNEISEKSEIFDDQFSVERPDGSNFTLKIRSTKLEDSAMYFCASSEALRLAVSEQFFGPGTRLTVL.

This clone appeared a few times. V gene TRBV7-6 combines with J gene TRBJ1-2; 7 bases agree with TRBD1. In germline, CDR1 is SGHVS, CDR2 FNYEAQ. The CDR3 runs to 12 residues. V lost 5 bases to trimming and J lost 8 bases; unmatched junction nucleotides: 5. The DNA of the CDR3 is TGTGCCAGCAGCCCCACAGGGGTAGGCTACACCTTC. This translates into CASSPTGVGYTF.

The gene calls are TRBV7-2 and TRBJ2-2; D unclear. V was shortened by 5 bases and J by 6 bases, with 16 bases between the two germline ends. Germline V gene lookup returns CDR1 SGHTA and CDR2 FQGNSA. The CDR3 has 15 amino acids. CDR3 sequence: CASSPSASRAGELFF. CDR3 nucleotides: TGTGCCAGCAGCCCCTCGGCCTCTAGGGCCGGGGAGCTGTTTTTT.

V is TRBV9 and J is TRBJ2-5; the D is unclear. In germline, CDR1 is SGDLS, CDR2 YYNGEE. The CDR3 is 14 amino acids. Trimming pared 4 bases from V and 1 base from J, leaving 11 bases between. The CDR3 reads CASSPSTVQETQYF. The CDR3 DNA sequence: TGTGCCAGCAGCCCCTCCACTGTCCAAGAGACCCAGTACTTC.

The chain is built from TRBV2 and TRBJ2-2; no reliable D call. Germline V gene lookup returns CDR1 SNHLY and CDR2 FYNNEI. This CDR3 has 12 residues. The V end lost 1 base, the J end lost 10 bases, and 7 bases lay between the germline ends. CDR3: CASSEGASELFF. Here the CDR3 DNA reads TGTGCCAGCAGTGAAGGGGCCTCGGAGCTGTTTTTT.

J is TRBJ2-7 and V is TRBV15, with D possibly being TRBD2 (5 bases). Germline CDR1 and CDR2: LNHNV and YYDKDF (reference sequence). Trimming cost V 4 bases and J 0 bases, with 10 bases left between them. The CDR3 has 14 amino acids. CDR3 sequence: CATSTEGSSYEQYF. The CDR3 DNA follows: TGTGCCACCAGCACGGAAGGGAGCTCCTACGAGCAGTACTTC.